Below are 24 T cell receptor beta chains sequenced from a single sample in a study of blood T cell repertoires in COVID-19. The repertoire was sequenced with immunoSEQ multiplex PCR; TCRdb's copy has only in-frame clones and lacks some. The sample records approximately 200,000 clones, under 85% being singletons. Sequencing was carried out using peripheral blood. The receptors stem from a man in his sixties with active or convalescent COVID-19.

The chain recombines TRBV20-1 with TRBJ2-5; possible D gene TRBD2, 6 bases. Germline-derived CDR1 and CDR2 are DFQATT and SNEGSKA (reference sequence). The CDR3 is made up of 10 amino acids. V lost 6 bases and J 8 bases, leaving 10 bases between the germline ends. CDR3 residues: CSAVLATQYF. The CDR3 coding sequence is TGCAGTGCCGTACTAGCTACCCAGTACTTC.

The gene calls are TRBV11-2 and TRBJ2-7; D is unresolved. The CDR3 is 13 amino acids. The V end lost 4 bases, the J end lost 6 bases, and 13 bases lay between the germline ends. Per germline, CDR1 SGHAT and CDR2 FQNNGV. This chain's CDR3 is CASSSPAGAEQYF. CDR3 sequence (DNA): TGTGCCAGCAGCTCCCCGGCAGGCGCCGAGCAGTACTTC.

This clone was counted only a few times. The chain has TRBV7-9 and TRBJ2-7, with 10 bases identical to TRBD2. The CDR3 length is 17 residues. The J segment lost 3 bases and the V segment lost 5 bases, leaving 13 bases of the junction unmatched. The germline V gene has CDR1 SEHNR and CDR2 FQNEAQ (reference sequence). CDR3 nucleotides: TGTGCCAGCAGCCCGAAAGTGACCGGACTAGCGGTCTACGAGCAGTACTTC. As protein: CASSPKVTGLAVYEQYF.

The rearrangement links TRBV28 to TRBJ2-3, with D perhaps matching TRBD2 (7 bases). The V end was cut by 5 bases, the J end by 5 bases, with 23 bases between. There are 17 residues in the CDR3. CDR1 is MDHEN, CDR2 SYDVKM, per germline. CDR3 coding DNA: TGTGCCAGCAGTCCCAACTGGGCTAGGGGGGAGGGAGATACGCAGTATTTT. Its translation is CASSPNWARGEGDTQYF.

The V call is TRBV7-3, the J call TRBJ2-3; 12 positions match TRBD2. The germline V gene encodes CDR1 SGHTA and CDR2 FQGTGA. The J segment lost 5 bases and the V segment lost 5 bases, leaving 5 bases of the junction unmatched. The CDR3 is made up of 15 amino acids. The CDR3 bases are TGTGCCAGCAGCCGACTAGCGGGAGATTTAGATACGCAGTATTTT. As protein: CASSRLAGDLDTQYF.

This clone was seen just once. This chain uses TRBV6-6 with TRBJ2-7; 10 bases match TRBD2. Germline V gene lookup returns CDR1 MNHNY and CDR2 SVGAGI (reference sequence). The CDR3 totals 13 residues. V trimming: 6 bases; J trimming: 6 bases; junction bases outside the gene matches: 5. The CDR3 reads CASREVAGGEQYF. CDR3 bases: TGTGCCAGCAGGGAAGTAGCGGGAGGCGAGCAGTACTTC.

The gene calls are TRBV10-3 and TRBJ2-5, with TRBD2 matching over 8 bases. This CDR3 has 16 amino acids. V lost 2 bases to trimming and J lost 2 bases; unmatched junction nucleotides: 7. CDR1 and CDR2 (germline): ENHRY, SYGVKD. CDR3 sequence reads: CAISEPKGLGQETQYF. In DNA, the CDR3 is TGTGCCATCAGTGAGCCGAAGGGACTAGGACAAGAGACCCAGTACTTC.

V usage is TRBV29-1 and J usage is TRBJ1-2; TRBD1 matches 8 bases. Germline CDR1 reads SQVTM; CDR2 reads ANQGSEA. The CDR3 runs 13 residues. Trimming took 0 bases from V and 5 from J; bases not matched to a gene: 2. CDR3 sequence: CSVEEGTGYGYTF. CDR3 in DNA: TGCAGCGTTGAAGAAGGGACAGGTTATGGCTACACCTTC. Looking up the rest from reference TRBV29-1 and TRBJ1-2 gives the full variable domain: SAVISQKPSRDICQRGTSLTIQCQVDSQVTMMFWYRQQPGQSLTLIATANQGSEATYESGFVIDKFPISRPNLTFSTLTVSNMSPEDSSIYLCSVEEGTGYGYTFGSGTRLTVV.

This chain links TRBV27 with TRBJ2-7, with 11 positions matching TRBD2. CDR3 length equals 15 residues. Trimming took 8 bases from V and 3 from J; bases not matched to a gene: 9. Germline V gene data show CDR1 as MNHEY and CDR2 as SMNVEV (reference sequence). CDR3 sequence (DNA): TGTGCCAGCTCTGTCACTAGCGGGGGAAGCTACGAGCAGTACTTC. Amino acids: CASSVTSGGSYEQYF.

This rearrangement joins TRBV9 to TRBJ2-7, with 12 bases lining up with TRBD2. Trimming took 4 bases from V and 4 from J; bases not matched to a gene: 6. The CDR3 sequence is 15 residues long. CDR1 and CDR2 from the germline V gene are SGDLS and YYNGEE. The CDR3 spells CASSPTSGSWYEQYF. The CDR3 nucleotides read TGTGCCAGCAGCCCGACTAGCGGGAGTTGGTACGAGCAGTACTTC.

This clone came up once. The chain uses TRBV7-6 and TRBJ2-1; D perhaps matches TRBD1 (6 bases). V dropped 5 bases and J dropped 8 bases, with 7 bases sitting between them. Germline values: CDR1 SGHVS, CDR2 FNYEAQ. This CDR3 has 11 amino acids. The CDR3 sequence: CASSQGYEQFF. CDR3 coding DNA: TGTGCCAGCAGCCAGGGGTATGAGCAGTTCTTC. The entire variable domain, with the rest obtained from reference TRBV7-6 and TRBJ2-1, is as follows: GAGVSQSPRYKVTKRGQDVALRCDPISGHVSLYWYRQALGQGPEFLTYFNYEAQQDKSGLPNDRFSAERPEGSISTLTIQRTEQRDSAMYRCASSQGYEQFFGPGTRLTVL.

The chain joins TRBV6-2 or TRBV6-3 to TRBJ2-2, with D unclear. V was shortened by 6 bases and J by 4 bases, with 15 bases between the two germline ends. Germline CDR1 MNHEY, CDR2 SVGEGT. The CDR3 loop spans 15 amino acids. CDR3 loop: CASSPFKRSTGELFF. CDR3 sequence (DNA): TGTGCCAGCAGCCCCTTCAAGAGAAGCACCGGGGAGCTGTTTTTT.

The rearrangement links TRBV19 to TRBJ2-6, with a weak D call TRBD2 (5 bases). V lost 0 bases and J lost 0, with 9 bases in between. Germline-derived CDR1 and CDR2 are LNHDA and SQIVND (reference sequence). The CDR3 is 17 residues long. CDR3 loop: CASSIEGGFSGANVLTF. Here the CDR3 DNA reads TGTGCCAGTAGTATAGAGGGCGGGTTCTCTGGGGCCAACGTCCTGACTTTC. Full variable domain (rest looked up from reference TRBV19 and TRBJ2-6): DGGITQSPKYLFRKEGQNVTLSCEQNLNHDAMYWYRQDPGQGLRLIYYSQIVNDFQKGDIAEGYSVSREKKESFPLTVTSAQKNPTAFYLCASSIEGGFSGANVLTFGAGSRLTVL.

V gene TRBV7-9 combines with J gene TRBJ2-7, with TRBD1 as a possible D gene (6 bases). CDR1 is SEHNR, CDR2 FQNEAQ, per germline (reference sequence). This CDR3 is 18 amino acids long. Trimming pared 2 bases from V and 1 base from J, leaving 21 bases between. CDR3 loop: CASSLFRAWAGDSYEQYF. The CDR3 DNA follows: TGTGCCAGCAGCTTATTCAGGGCATGGGCAGGGGATTCCTACGAGCAGTACTTC.

The chain has TRBV7-9 and TRBJ1-2, with D uncertain. Germline CDR1 reads SEHNR; CDR2 reads FQNEAQ (reference sequence). This CDR3 region has 12 residues. Deletions cut 2 bases from V and 9 bases from J, with 10 bases between. The CDR3: CASSLTSDSYTF. DNA for the CDR3: TGTGCCAGCAGCTTAACTAGCGATAGCTACACCTTC. The full variable domain, completed using reference TRBV7-9 and TRBJ1-2, is DTGVSQNPRHKITKRGQNVTFRCDPISEHNRLYWYRQTLGQGPEFLTYFQNEAQLEKSRLLSDRFSAERPKGSFSTLEIQRTEQGDSAMYLCASSLTSDSYTFGSGTRLTVV.

The chain is built from TRBV7-9 and TRBJ2-5; 11 bases map to TRBD2. The length of the CDR3 is 16 residues. V dropped 5 bases and J dropped 1; count of bases not matched to a gene: 6. Germline assignment: CDR1 SEHNR and CDR2 FQNEAQ (reference sequence). CDR3 loop: CASSGSGRASQETQYF. Written as DNA, the CDR3 is TGTGCCAGCAGCGGTAGCGGGAGGGCCTCCCAAGAGACCCAGTACTTC.

The CDR3 nucleotides are TGCGCCAGCAGCTTGGAAATTAGCGGGAGGTACAGCTCCTACAATGAGCAGTTCTTC. Protein sequence: CASSLEISGRYSSYNEQFF. J is TRBJ2-1 and V is TRBV5-1, with 10 bases identical to TRBD2. V was clipped by 0 bases and J by 0 bases; unmatched bases: 9. Germline lookup yields CDR1 SGHRS and CDR2 YFSETQ. This CDR3 region has 19 residues.

The rearrangement uses TRBV19 and TRBJ2-1, with a weak D call TRBD2 (6 bases). CDR3 length equals 15 residues. Trimming removed 5 bases from V and 16 bases from J, with 27 bases in between. Germline loops: CDR1 LNHDA, CDR2 SQIVND (reference sequence). DNA for the CDR3: TGTGCCAGTAGTTCCCGACTTAGCGGATTTCCCGGGGTTTTCTTC. This gives the protein CASSSRLSGFPGVFF.

This clone appeared a few times. The genes are TRBV20-1 and TRBJ2-5; no clear D gene. V was trimmed by 0 bases and J by 4 bases, leaving 3 bases between them. Germline loops: CDR1 DFQATT, CDR2 SNEGSKA (reference sequence). CDR3 length: 11 amino acids. The CDR3 spells CSARDLETQYF. For the CDR3, the DNA is TGCAGTGCTAGAGATCTAGAGACCCAGTACTTC.

This clone was recorded once. The rearrangement joins TRBV5-4 to TRBJ1-1; maybe TRBD1 (5 bases). CDR1 and CDR2 from the germline V gene are SGHNT and YYREEE (reference sequence). The V gene lost 1 base and the J gene lost 5 bases, with 9 bases spanning the gap. CDR3 length: 13 amino acids. CDR3 amino acids: CASSLTGGTEAFF. CDR3 sequence (DNA): TGTGCCAGCAGCTTGACCGGGGGTACTGAAGCTTTCTTT.

This clone was seen repeatedly, ten times or more. CDR3 region: CASSTGDRGLQPQHF. DNA of the CDR3: TGTGCCAGTAGTACAGGGGACAGGGGGCTTCAGCCCCAGCATTTT. The V and J genes are TRBV19 and TRBJ1-5, with 12 bases matching TRBD1. CDR3 length equals 15 residues. In germline, CDR1 is LNHDA, CDR2 SQIVND (reference sequence). Trimming took 4 bases from V and 6 from J; bases not matched to a gene: 4.

The chain combines TRBV4-3 with TRBJ2-3; maybe TRBD1 (5 bases). V was trimmed by 1 base and J by 3 bases, leaving 11 bases between them. This CDR3 has 15 amino acids. Germline loops: CDR1 LGHNA, CDR2 YSLEER. This chain's CDR3 is CASSQVDTRTDTQYF. CDR3 nucleotides: TGCGCCAGCAGCCAAGTGGACACCCGTACAGATACGCAGTATTTT.

The rearrangement uses TRBV7-9 and TRBJ1-2; 7 nucleotides line up with TRBD1. Unmatched junction bases numbered 12, after V lost 5 bases and J lost 6 bases. This CDR3 region has 15 residues. Germline assignment: CDR1 SEHNR and CDR2 FQNEAQ (reference sequence). In nucleotides, the CDR3 is TGTGCCAGCAGCCTATCCCCGACAGGGAGACATGGCTACACCTTC. Amino acid sequence: CASSLSPTGRHGYTF.

The rearrangement joins TRBV18 to TRBJ2-7, with 15 positions matching TRBD2. This CDR3 region has 18 residues. The J segment lost 1 base and the V segment lost 6 bases, leaving 10 bases of the junction unmatched. Germline assignment: CDR1 KGHSH and CDR2 LQKENI. CDR3 coding DNA: TGTGCCAGCTCCCAAACGGGACTAGCGGGAGGCCATTCCTACGAGCAGTACTTC. It codes for CASSQTGLAGGHSYEQYF.